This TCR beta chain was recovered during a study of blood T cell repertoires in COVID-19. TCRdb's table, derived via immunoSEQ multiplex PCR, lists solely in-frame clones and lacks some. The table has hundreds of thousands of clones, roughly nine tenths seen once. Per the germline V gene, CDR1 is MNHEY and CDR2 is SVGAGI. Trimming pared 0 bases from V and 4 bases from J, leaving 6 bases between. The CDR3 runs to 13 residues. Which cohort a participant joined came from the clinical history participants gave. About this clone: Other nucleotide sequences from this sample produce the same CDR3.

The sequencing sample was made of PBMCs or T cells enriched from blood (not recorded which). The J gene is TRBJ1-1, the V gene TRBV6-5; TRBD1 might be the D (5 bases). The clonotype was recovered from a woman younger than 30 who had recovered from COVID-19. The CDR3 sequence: CASSYSGGTEAFF. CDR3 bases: TGTGCCAGCAGTTACTCGGGGGGCACTGAAGCTTTCTTT.